The 24 T cell receptor beta chains below all came from one sample that was sequenced in a study of cytotoxic CD8 clonotypes in ibrutinib-treated CLL. The assay was immunoSEQ multiplex PCR, and TCRdb's table has in-frame clones only and misses some. Seen here are 68,000 or so clones, about 64% observed once, and the top ten hold under 6%. The starting material was PBMCs, obtained after 12 months of ibrutinib treatment. Receptors originate from a human donor with chronic lymphocytic leukemia.

The chain combines TRBV6-5 with TRBJ2-1; 10 bases line up with TRBD1. This CDR3 is 15 amino acids long. The germline V gene has CDR1 MNHEY and CDR2 SVGAGI. V dropped 6 bases and J dropped 7; count of bases not matched to a gene: 9. In nucleotides, the CDR3 is TGTGCCAGCAGACTCACGGGACAGGGGACGAATGAGCAGTTCTTC. It is translated as CASRLTGQGTNEQFF.

The chain recombines TRBV11-2 with TRBJ2-3; D is uncertain. The CDR3 runs 12 residues. V lost 6 bases, J lost 2 bases, and 6 bases lay in between. CDR1 and CDR2 from the germline V gene are SGHAT and FQNNGV. CDR3 in DNA: TGTGCCAGCAGGGAGTACACAGATACGCAGTATTTT. It encodes CASREYTDTQYF.

In its sample, this clone was seen a few times. V gene TRBV6-6 combines with J gene TRBJ1-2, with D unresolved. Germline-derived CDR1 and CDR2 are MNHNY and SVGAGI (reference sequence). This CDR3 comprises 11 residues. Trimming left V 2 bases short and J 8 bases short, with 6 bases between. DNA for the CDR3: TGTGCCAGCAGTTACAGGCAGGGCTACACCTTC. This translates into CASSYRQGYTF.

V usage is TRBV6-1 and J usage is TRBJ1-2, with a possible D match to TRBD1 (6 bases). Trimming stripped 0 bases from V and 5 bases from J, with 13 bases between. There are 15 residues in the CDR3. Germline loops: CDR1 MNHNS, CDR2 SASEGT. The CDR3 loop reads CASSEAIGGAYGYTF. The DNA of the CDR3 is TGTGCCAGCAGTGAAGCGATTGGGGGCGCATATGGCTACACCTTC.

The V call is TRBV7-2, the J call TRBJ1-2; 7 positions match TRBD1. The ends lost 5 bases at V and 6 bases at J; junction bases unmatched: 6. CDR1 is SGHTA and CDR2 is FQGNSA in the germline V gene. The CDR3 runs 13 residues. The CDR3 loop is CASSRGQTNGYTF. In nucleotides, the CDR3 is TGTGCCAGCAGCCGGGGACAGACGAATGGCTACACCTTC.

This chain links TRBV27 with TRBJ1-3, with 8 bases matching TRBD1. With V trimmed by 2 bases and J by 5 bases, 8 bases remained unmatched. From germline, CDR1 is MNHEY and CDR2 SMNVEV (reference sequence). The CDR3 loop spans 16 amino acids. The CDR3 DNA follows: TGTGCCAGCAGTTTAGTGGACGGGACAGGCAGAAACACCATATATTTT. It is translated as CASSLVDGTGRNTIYF.

The chain uses TRBV11-2 and TRBJ2-5; 12 bases agree with TRBD1. The CDR3 runs 18 residues. Germline V gene data show CDR1 as SGHAT and CDR2 as FQNNGV. Germline trimming cut 1 base from V and 1 base from J; bases unmatched to any gene: 7. The CDR3 protein is CASSLGGTGGSRQETQYF. The CDR3 bases are TGTGCCAGCAGCTTAGGCGGGACAGGGGGCTCTCGCCAAGAGACCCAGTACTTC.

The J gene is TRBJ2-7, the V gene TRBV5-5; D call uncertain. This CDR3 region has 15 residues. Germline CDR1 reads SGHKS; CDR2 reads YYEKEE (reference sequence). The V gene lost 0 bases and the J gene lost 0 bases, with 10 bases spanning the gap. The DNA for the CDR3 is TGTGCCAGCAGCTTGGAGATGATACGCTCCTACGAGCAGTACTTC. It translates to CASSLEMIRSYEQYF.

CDR3 coding DNA: TGTGCCTGGAGAGTGGGGGCGTCTGGAAACACCATATATTTT. Its protein product is CAWRVGASGNTIYF. The rearrangement uses TRBV30 and TRBJ1-3, with a possible D match to TRBD1 (6 bases). CDR3 length equals 14 residues. Looked up from germline, CDR1 is GTSNPN and CDR2 is SVGIG (reference sequence). V was cut by 3 bases and J by 1 base, with 10 bases left in between.

The chain uses TRBV5-1 and TRBJ2-5; 9 nucleotides agree with TRBD1. The length of the CDR3 is 15 residues. V lost 7 bases and J lost 6; bases outside the gene matches: 13. Germline lookup yields CDR1 SGHRS and CDR2 YFSETQ. The CDR3 nucleotides read TGCGCCAGCGGCCCCGGAACAGGGGGCCCGAAGACCCAGTACTTC. Translation gives CASGPGTGGPKTQYF. Full variable domain (missing parts from reference TRBV5-1 and TRBJ2-5): KAGVTQTPRYLIKTRGQQVTLSCSPISGHRSVSWYQQTPGQGLQFLFEYFSETQRNKGNFPGRFSGRQFSNSRSEMNVSTLELGDSALYLCASGPGTGGPKTQYFGPGTRLLVL.

This sequence joins TRBV5-4 and TRBJ2-3; D gene unclear. The CDR3 sequence is 16 residues long. Germline CDR1 SGHNT, CDR2 YYREEE (reference sequence). Between the trimmed V and J ends, which lost 0 bases and 0 bases, there was a span of 11 bases. The CDR3 loop reads CASSLAPSPSTDTQYF. The CDR3 nucleotides are TGTGCCAGCAGCTTGGCTCCATCCCCGAGCACAGATACGCAGTATTTT.

The V call is TRBV6-5, the J call TRBJ2-3; TRBD1 is a possible D gene (6 bases). Germline V gives CDR1 MNHEY, CDR2 SVGAGI. This CDR3 region has 14 residues. V was clipped by 4 bases and J by 4 bases, with 12 bases between them. CDR3 sequence reads: CASSSEGVSDTQYF. The CDR3 DNA is TGTGCCAGCAGTTCTGAGGGGGTCTCAGATACGCAGTATTTT.

V and J are TRBV30 and TRBJ2-5, with a possible D match to TRBD1 (6 bases). Between the trimmed V and J ends, which lost 3 bases and 4 bases, there was a span of 12 bases. The CDR3 is 13 residues long. CDR1 is GTSNPN, CDR2 SVGIG, per germline (reference sequence). The CDR3 sequence is CAWRTRGRETQYF. The CDR3 DNA sequence: TGTGCCTGGAGAACAAGGGGGAGAGAGACCCAGTACTTC.

The count of this clone is one. The chain links TRBV6-1 to TRBJ2-7; possible D gene TRBD2, 6 bases. The germline gives CDR1 MNHNS, CDR2 SASEGT. V was cut by 7 bases and J by 4 bases, with 17 bases left in between. The CDR3 consists of 14 residues. The CDR3, as DNA: TGTGCCAGCATCGGGACTCCGGTCGGGTACGAGCAGTACTTC. Translated, it gives CASIGTPVGYEQYF.

The chain uses TRBV10-3 and TRBJ2-2; 10 nucleotides match TRBD2. This CDR3 contains 15 residues. The germline CDR1 and CDR2 sequences are ENHRY and SYGVKD. The ends lost 6 bases at V and 3 bases at J; junction bases unmatched: 4. The CDR3 loop is CAISEAGGYTGELFF. As DNA, the CDR3 is TGTGCCATCAGCGAAGCGGGGGGGTACACCGGGGAGCTGTTTTTT.

The CDR3 region has the DNA TGTGCCAGCAGCGCAACCGGGACAGGGGTTTCTGGCTACACCTTC. It is translated as CASSATGTGVSGYTF. The chain recombines TRBV5-3 with TRBJ1-2; TRBD1 matches 10 bases. TRBV5-3 is annotated as an ORF whose role is uncertain. V trimming: 8 bases; J trimming: 7 bases; junction bases outside the gene matches: 14. The length of the CDR3 is 15 residues.

This clone showed up just a few times. This chain links TRBV30 with TRBJ1-2, with 9 bases lining up with TRBD1. The CDR3 runs 16 residues. Trimming cost V 1 base and J 4 bases; bases outside gene matches: 10. The germline gives CDR1 GTSNPN, CDR2 SVGIG (reference sequence). Written as DNA, the CDR3 is TGTGCCTGGAGTGCGGGCTCTGGGACAGGGATCTATGGCTACACCTTC. This sequence encodes CAWSAGSGTGIYGYTF.

This clone was recorded a few times. The chain is built from TRBV30 and TRBJ2-3; no firm D call. Trimming cost V 1 base and J 2 bases, with 4 bases left between them. Germline CDR1 and CDR2: GTSNPN and SVGIG (reference sequence). CDR3 length: 12 residues. The CDR3 nucleotides read TGTGCCTGGAGTGAACCCACAGATACGCAGTATTTT. Protein product: CAWSEPTDTQYF.

The chain recombines TRBV29-1 with TRBJ1-6, with 9 bases matching TRBD1. The CDR3 runs 13 residues. V was pared by 7 bases and J by 9 bases, with 7 bases of the junction left unmatched. Germline V CDR1 and CDR2: SQVTM, ANQGSEA. This chain's CDR3 is CSAQDRGGSPLHF. As DNA, the CDR3 is TGCAGCGCCCAGGACAGGGGCGGTTCACCCCTCCACTTT.

The chain links TRBV30 to TRBJ1-5; D is perhaps TRBD1 (5 bases). The CDR3 contains 12 residues. Trimming removed 3 bases from V and 7 bases from J, with 10 bases in between. Germline V gene data show CDR1 as GTSNPN and CDR2 as SVGIG (reference sequence). Here the CDR3 DNA reads TGTGCCTGGAGCGACGACAGACAGCCCCAGCATTTT. The encoded protein is CAWSDDRQPQHF.

The chain links TRBV25-1 to TRBJ2-1; perhaps TRBD1 as D (5 bases). V was cut by 4 bases and J by 4 bases, with 11 bases left in between. From germline, CDR1 is MGHDK and CDR2 SYGVNS. The CDR3 length is 14 residues. The CDR3, as DNA: TGTGCCAGCAGTGCCCTGACAGCTTACAATGAGCAGTTCTTC. Translating it yields CASSALTAYNEQFF.

The sample holds one count of this clone. The rearrangement joins TRBV10-1 to TRBJ2-5; D possibly corresponds to TRBD1 (6 bases). Germline-derived CDR1 and CDR2 are WNHNN and SYGVQD (reference sequence). The length of the CDR3 is 17 residues. With 2 bases removed from V and 3 bases from J, the gap between germline ends came to 19 bases. Here the CDR3 reads CASSEPPEQGAKETQYF. The CDR3 nucleotides read TGCGCCAGCAGTGAGCCGCCGGAACAGGGAGCAAAAGAGACCCAGTACTTC.

The chain's CDR3 is CASSDTGNGYTF. In DNA, the CDR3 is TGTGCCAGCAGTGATACAGGGAATGGCTACACCTTC. The rearrangement links TRBV27 to TRBJ1-2; D possibly corresponds to TRBD1 (6 bases). CDR3 length: 12 residues. The germline V gene has CDR1 MNHEY and CDR2 SMNVEV (reference sequence). Trimming took 5 bases from V and 6 from J, leaving 10 bases between them.

This clone has more than one count but fewer than ten. The chain's CDR3 is CASSIQGRYNSPLHF. In DNA, the CDR3 is TGTGCCAGCAGCATACAGGGTCGGTATAATTCACCCCTCCACTTT. The chain recombines TRBV7-2 with TRBJ1-6, with D maybe TRBD1 (6 bases). The germline V gene has CDR1 SGHTA and CDR2 FQGNSA. CDR3 size: 15 residues. V lost 5 bases and J 4 bases, leaving 12 bases between the germline ends. The whole variable domain, filled in from reference TRBV7-2 and TRBJ1-6, reads GAGVSQSPSNKVTEKGKDVELRCDPISGHTALYWYRQSLGQGLEFLIYFQGNSAPDKSGLPSDRFSAERTGGSVSTLTIQRTQQEDSAVYLCASSIQGRYNSPLHFGNGTRLTVT.